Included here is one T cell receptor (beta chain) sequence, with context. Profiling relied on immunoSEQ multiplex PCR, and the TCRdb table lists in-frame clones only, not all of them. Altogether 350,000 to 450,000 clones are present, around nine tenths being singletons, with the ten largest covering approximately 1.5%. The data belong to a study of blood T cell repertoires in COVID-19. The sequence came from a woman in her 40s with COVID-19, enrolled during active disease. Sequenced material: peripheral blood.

In nucleotides, the CDR3 is TGTGCCAGCAGCCCTAAGAGGGGGGGCCGTAACACCGGGGAGCTGTTTTTT. Its translation is CASSPKRGGRNTGELFF. This chain connects TRBV7-3 to TRBJ2-2, with D possibly matching TRBD2 (7 bases). Trimming pared 5 bases from V and 2 bases from J, leaving 18 bases between. Germline CDR1 and CDR2: SGHTA and FQGTGA. This CDR3 comprises 17 residues.